This is a list of T cell receptor beta chains from one sample in a study of identical twins. TCRdb reanalysed the 5' RACE reads using MiXCR and keeps one entry per CDR3 protein. The data contain hundreds of thousands of distinct CDR3 sequences, 7.1% of them singletons. The data also belong to a second study, concerning yellow fever vaccine responses in identical twins.

The sequencing input was PBMCs. These receptors all come from a woman between 18 and 29 years old in good health. The CDR3 runs from the conserved cysteine through the conserved F or W. A D gene is named only where the DNA matches it firmly. The size field is filled for only some rows; it gives once, few, many or a size class.

v_call	d_call	clone_size	j_call	cdr3_aa	cdr3_nt
TRBV9	TRBD2	few	TRBJ2-1	CASSDPREGQAYNEQFF	TGTGCCAGCAGCGACCCGCGGGAGGGCCAGGCTTACAATGAGCAGTTCTTC
TRBV15	-	-	TRBJ2-5	CATSSSQGGYGETQYF	TGTGCCACCAGCAGTTCCCAAGGAGGTTATGGGGAGACCCAGTACTTC
TRBV7-7	TRBD2	-	TRBJ2-5	CASSGLEAGGTQYF	TGTGCCAGCAGCGGACTAGAGGCCGGGGGGACCCAGTACTTC
TRBV10-3	-	many	TRBJ2-2	CAISAQVNTGELFF	TGTGCCATCAGTGCTCAGGTTAACACCGGGGAGCTGTTTTTT
TRBV28	-	-	TRBJ2-1	CASTQVRDGEQFF	TGTGCCAGCACCCAGGTGCGGGACGGTGAGCAGTTCTTC
TRBV6-1	-	few	TRBJ2-5	CASSEGPKGETQYF	TGTGCCAGCAGTGAAGGGCCCAAGGGGGAGACCCAGTACTTC
TRBV9	-	many	TRBJ1-2	CASSGPGYTF	TGTGCCAGCAGCGGACCTGGCTACACCTTC
TRBV11-2	-	-	TRBJ1-4	CASSWDTGREKLFF	TGTGCCAGCAGCTGGGATACCGGGAGGGAAAAACTGTTTTTT
TRBV5-1	TRBD2	few	TRBJ2-3	CASSLGLAEPTDTQYF	TGCGCCAGCAGCTTGGGGCTAGCGGAACCCACAGATACGCAGTATTTT
TRBV5-1	-	many	TRBJ2-1	CASSSPAGLGNEQFF	TGCGCCAGCAGCTCACCTGCCGGTCTAGGCAATGAGCAGTTCTTC
TRBV29-1	-	many	TRBJ2-7	CSVRGTGFYEQYF	TGCAGCGTTCGCGGGACTGGATTTTACGAGCAGTACTTC
TRBV20-1	-	-	TRBJ2-3	CSARTKYSRGTDTQYF	TGCAGTGCTAGAACAAAATACTCACGGGGCACAGATACGCAGTATTTT
TRBV29-1	-	many	TRBJ2-7	CSVETVDYEQYF	TGCAGCGTTGAAACAGTCGACTACGAGCAGTACTTC
TRBV5-1	-	few	TRBJ1-1	CASSAAFGTSNTEAFF	TGCGCCAGCAGCGCGGCATTCGGGACATCGAACACTGAAGCTTTCTTT
TRBV12-3/TRBV12-4	TRBD2	many	TRBJ2-2	CASGRAGNPNTGELFF	TGTGCCAGCGGTCGAGCGGGGAACCCGAACACCGGGGAGCTGTTTTTT
TRBV27	-	few	TRBJ2-5	CASSLSAGRWETQYF	TGTGCCAGCAGTTTATCAGCAGGGCGGTGGGAGACCCAGTACTTC
TRBV12-3/TRBV12-4	-	many	TRBJ2-1	CASGDGSGVF	TGTGCCAGTGGGGACGGGAGTGGGGTCTTC
TRBV9	TRBD2	many	TRBJ2-7	CASSVAGTSGPYEQYF	TGTGCCAGCAGCGTTGCCGGGACTAGCGGACCCTACGAGCAGTACTTC
TRBV20-1	-	-	TRBJ1-2	CSARTGSYGYTF	TGCAGTGCTAGAACAGGGAGCTATGGCTACACCTTC
TRBV7-8	TRBD2	many	TRBJ2-1	CASSLAGLARYNEQFF	TGTGCCAGCAGCTTAGCCGGACTAGCGCGATACAATGAGCAGTTCTTC